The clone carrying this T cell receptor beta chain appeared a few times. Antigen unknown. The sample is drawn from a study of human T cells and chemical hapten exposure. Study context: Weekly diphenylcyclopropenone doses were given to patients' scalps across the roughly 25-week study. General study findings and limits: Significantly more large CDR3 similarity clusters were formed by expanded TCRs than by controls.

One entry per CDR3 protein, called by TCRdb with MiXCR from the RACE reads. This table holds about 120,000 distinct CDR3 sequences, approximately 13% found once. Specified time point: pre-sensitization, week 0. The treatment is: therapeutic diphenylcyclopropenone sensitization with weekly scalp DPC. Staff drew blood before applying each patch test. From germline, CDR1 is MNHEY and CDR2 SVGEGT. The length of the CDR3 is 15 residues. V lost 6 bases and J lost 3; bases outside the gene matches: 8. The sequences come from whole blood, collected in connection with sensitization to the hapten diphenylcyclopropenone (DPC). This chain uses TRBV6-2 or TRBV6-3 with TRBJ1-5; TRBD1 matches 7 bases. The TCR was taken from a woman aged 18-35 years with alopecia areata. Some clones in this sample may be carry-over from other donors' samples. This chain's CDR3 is CASRKQGRINQPQHF. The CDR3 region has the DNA TGTGCCAGCAGAAAACAGGGGCGAATCAATCAGCCCCAGCATTTT.